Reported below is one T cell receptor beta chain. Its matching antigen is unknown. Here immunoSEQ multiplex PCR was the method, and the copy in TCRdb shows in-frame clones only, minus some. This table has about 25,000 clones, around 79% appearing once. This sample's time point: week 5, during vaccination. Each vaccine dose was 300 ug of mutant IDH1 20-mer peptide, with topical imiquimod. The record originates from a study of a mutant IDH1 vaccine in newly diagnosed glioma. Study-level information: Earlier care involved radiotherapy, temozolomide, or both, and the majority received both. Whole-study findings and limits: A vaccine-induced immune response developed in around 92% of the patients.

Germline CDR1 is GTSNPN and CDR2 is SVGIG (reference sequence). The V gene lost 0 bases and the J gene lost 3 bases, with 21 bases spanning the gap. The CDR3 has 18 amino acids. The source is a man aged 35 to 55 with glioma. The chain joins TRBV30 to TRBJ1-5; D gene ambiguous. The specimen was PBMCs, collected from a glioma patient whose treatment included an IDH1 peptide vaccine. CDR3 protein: CAWSVQALSGFPNQPQHF. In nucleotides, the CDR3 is TGTGCCTGGAGTGTTCAGGCCCTCTCCGGGTTCCCCAATCAGCCCCAGCATTTT.